Listed below are T cell receptor beta chains from one sample, sequenced in a study of blood T cell repertoires in COVID-19. Here immunoSEQ multiplex PCR was the method, and the copy in TCRdb shows in-frame clones only, minus some. The sample lists about 200,000 clones; around nine tenths were seen once. Sequenced sample: peripheral blood. These receptors all stem from a man in his 60s with active or convalescent COVID-19. Both conserved end residues are part of each CDR3. D genes are given only for firm matches. Expanded clones get a size class; other rows say once, few or many, or leave the size out.

cdr3_nt: TGCGCCAGCAGCTCTGATTGGGGGGTCACTGAAGCTTTCTTT
cdr3_aa: CASSSDWGVTEAFF
clone_size: NA
d_call: NA
j_call: TRBJ1-1
v_call: TRBV5-1

cdr3_nt: TGTGCCAGCAGTGAATCAGGGCAGGGCTACACCTTC
cdr3_aa: CASSESGQGYTF
clone_size: NA
d_call: NA
j_call: TRBJ1-2
v_call: TRBV6-1

cdr3_nt: TGTGCCAGCAGTTTAATCTCAGGGACTAGTGGCTACACCTTC
cdr3_aa: CASSLISGTSGYTF
clone_size: NA
d_call: NA
j_call: TRBJ1-2
v_call: TRBV27

cdr3_nt: TGTGCCATCAGTGAGTATGGGGCCGGGGGTCTTTGTTCACCCCTCCACTTT
cdr3_aa: CAISEYGAGGLCSPLHF
clone_size: NA
d_call: NA
j_call: TRBJ1-6
v_call: TRBV10-3

cdr3_nt: TGTGCCAGCAGCACTCAGGGGGCGGATACGCAGTATTTT
cdr3_aa: CASSTQGADTQYF
clone_size: NA
d_call: TRBD1
j_call: TRBJ2-3
v_call: TRBV5-4

cdr3_nt: TGTGCCACCAGTGATACAAGACAGGCCCCCCAAGAGACCCAGTACTTC
cdr3_aa: CATSDTRQAPQETQYF
clone_size: NA
d_call: NA
j_call: TRBJ2-5
v_call: TRBV24-1

cdr3_nt: TGTGCCAGCAGGTCACAGGGACAGTCTGGAAACACCATATATTTT
cdr3_aa: CASRSQGQSGNTIYF
clone_size: NA
d_call: TRBD1
j_call: TRBJ1-3
v_call: TRBV6-5

cdr3_nt: TGTGCCAGTAATCAAATAAGGACTAGCGGGGCCTACTTGACCAATGAGCAGTTCTTC
cdr3_aa: CASNQIRTSGAYLTNEQFF
clone_size: few
d_call: TRBD2
j_call: TRBJ2-1
v_call: TRBV19

cdr3_nt: TGTGCCACCAGCAGAGCCCGTGTCAATGAGCAGTTCTTC
cdr3_aa: CATSRARVNEQFF
clone_size: NA
d_call: NA
j_call: TRBJ2-1
v_call: TRBV15

cdr3_nt: TGTGCCAGCAGCTGGGACAGGGGGCAAAATGAGCAGTTCTTC
cdr3_aa: CASSWDRGQNEQFF
clone_size: NA
d_call: TRBD1
j_call: TRBJ2-1
v_call: TRBV2

cdr3_nt: TGTGCCAGCAGTTTCATAAGTAGGGGAGGGGCAGATACGCAGTATTTT
cdr3_aa: CASSFISRGGADTQYF
clone_size: NA
d_call: TRBD2
j_call: TRBJ2-3
v_call: TRBV6-5

cdr3_nt: TGTGCCAGCCTACTGACAGGGGGATCAGAGACCCAGTACTTC
cdr3_aa: CASLLTGGSETQYF
clone_size: NA
d_call: TRBD1
j_call: TRBJ2-5
v_call: TRBV2

cdr3_nt: TGTGCCAGCAGAACGGGACTAGCTGCTCTTGAGACCCAGTACTTC
cdr3_aa: CASRTGLAALETQYF
clone_size: once
d_call: TRBD2
j_call: TRBJ2-5
v_call: TRBV7-9

cdr3_nt: TGCGCCAGCAGCCCGGATACAGGGAGCAACGAGCAGTACTTC
cdr3_aa: CASSPDTGSNEQYF
clone_size: NA
d_call: NA
j_call: TRBJ2-7
v_call: TRBV5-1

cdr3_nt: TGTGCCAGCAGCTTATCAGGGACGGGGGGGCCAGATACGCAGTATTTT
cdr3_aa: CASSLSGTGGPDTQYF
clone_size: NA
d_call: TRBD2
j_call: TRBJ2-3
v_call: TRBV11-3

cdr3_nt: TGTGCCAGCAGCTTAGGTAGCGGAAGCTACAATGAGCAGTTCTTC
cdr3_aa: CASSLGSGSYNEQFF
clone_size: NA
d_call: NA
j_call: TRBJ2-1
v_call: TRBV7-9

cdr3_nt: TGCAGCGTTGGACAGGGGGGAAACTATGGCTACACCTTC
cdr3_aa: CSVGQGGNYGYTF
clone_size: NA
d_call: TRBD1
j_call: TRBJ1-2
v_call: TRBV29-1

cdr3_nt: TGTGCCAGCAGCGCACCCGGACAGCCGTCCTACGAGCAGTACTTC
cdr3_aa: CASSAPGQPSYEQYF
clone_size: once
d_call: NA
j_call: TRBJ2-7
v_call: TRBV7-9

cdr3_nt: TGTGCCTGGAGTGCGGGGGTAGCTGGAAACACCATATATTTT
cdr3_aa: CAWSAGVAGNTIYF
clone_size: NA
d_call: NA
j_call: TRBJ1-3
v_call: TRBV30

cdr3_nt: TGCGCCAGCAGTGACAATCGACTAGCGGGGGGGGAAAACATTCAGTACTTC
cdr3_aa: CASSDNRLAGGENIQYF
clone_size: NA
d_call: TRBD2
j_call: TRBJ2-4
v_call: TRBV10-2

cdr3_nt: TGCAGTGCGGAGGAATACAATGAGCAGTTCTTC
cdr3_aa: CSAEEYNEQFF
clone_size: once
d_call: NA
j_call: TRBJ2-1
v_call: TRBV20-1

cdr3_nt: TGCGCCAGCAGCCAGACTACCTCCGGCGGGGGGGTCCGGGAGACCCAGTACTTC
cdr3_aa: CASSQTTSGGGVRETQYF
clone_size: NA
d_call: TRBD2
j_call: TRBJ2-5
v_call: TRBV4-1

cdr3_nt: TGTGCCAGTGTTACCGGACAGGGGTCGAGGAGCACTGAAGCTTTCTTT
cdr3_aa: CASVTGQGSRSTEAFF
clone_size: NA
d_call: TRBD1
j_call: TRBJ1-1
v_call: TRBV19

cdr3_nt: TGTGCCAGCAGCAGCGCCTACACCATATATTTT
cdr3_aa: CASSSAYTIYF
clone_size: NA
d_call: NA
j_call: TRBJ1-3
v_call: TRBV14

cdr3_nt: TGTGCCAGCAGTGGGGCGGGGAGTCATGGAGAGACCCAGTACTTC
cdr3_aa: CASSGAGSHGETQYF
clone_size: NA
d_call: NA
j_call: TRBJ2-5
v_call: TRBV2

cdr3_nt: TGCGCCAGCAGCCAAATCCTCCCGAGGACAACCTTTTTTCCGAACACTGAAGCTTTCTTT
cdr3_aa: CASSQILPRTTFFPNTEAFF
clone_size: NA
d_call: NA
j_call: TRBJ1-1
v_call: TRBV4-1

cdr3_nt: TGCGCCAGCAGCCAAGCCGCTAGCGGGGGGGCTCTCTATGAGCAGTTCTTC
cdr3_aa: CASSQAASGGALYEQFF
clone_size: NA
d_call: TRBD2
j_call: TRBJ2-1
v_call: TRBV4-1

cdr3_nt: TGTGCCAGCTCTAGGGACAGGGGGGGCGGCTACACCTTC
cdr3_aa: CASSRDRGGGYTF
clone_size: once
d_call: TRBD1
j_call: TRBJ1-2
v_call: TRBV19

cdr3_nt: TGTGCCATCAGGCGGGCGGCCGGGGAGCTGTTTTTT
cdr3_aa: CAIRRAAGELFF
clone_size: NA
d_call: NA
j_call: TRBJ2-2
v_call: TRBV10-3

cdr3_nt: TGTGCCAGCAGTTTAGGAATGGCGGGGATCGCCGGGGAGCTGTTTTTT
cdr3_aa: CASSLGMAGIAGELFF
clone_size: few
d_call: NA
j_call: TRBJ2-2
v_call: TRBV27

cdr3_nt: TGTGCCAGCAGCCCCGGACAGGGAAACACCGGGGAGCTGTTTTTT
cdr3_aa: CASSPGQGNTGELFF
clone_size: NA
d_call: TRBD1
j_call: TRBJ2-2
v_call: TRBV7-9

cdr3_nt: TGTGCCAGCAGCTTAGGGACAAGTACCTACGAGCAGTACTTC
cdr3_aa: CASSLGTSTYEQYF
clone_size: NA
d_call: NA
j_call: TRBJ2-7
v_call: TRBV11-2